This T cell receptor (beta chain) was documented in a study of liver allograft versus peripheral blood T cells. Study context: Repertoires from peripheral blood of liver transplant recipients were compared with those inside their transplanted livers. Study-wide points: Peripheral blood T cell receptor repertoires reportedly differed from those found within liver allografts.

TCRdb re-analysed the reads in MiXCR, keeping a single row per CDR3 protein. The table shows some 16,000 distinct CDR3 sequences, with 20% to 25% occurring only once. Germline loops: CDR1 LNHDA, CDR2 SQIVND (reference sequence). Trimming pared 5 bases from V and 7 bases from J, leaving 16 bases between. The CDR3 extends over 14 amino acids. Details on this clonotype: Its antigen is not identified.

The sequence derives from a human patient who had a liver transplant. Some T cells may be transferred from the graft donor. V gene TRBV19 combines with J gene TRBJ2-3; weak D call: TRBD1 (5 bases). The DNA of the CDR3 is TGTGCCAGTAGTTCACAATACGGACAATATACGCAGTATTTT. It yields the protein CASSSQYGQYTQYF.